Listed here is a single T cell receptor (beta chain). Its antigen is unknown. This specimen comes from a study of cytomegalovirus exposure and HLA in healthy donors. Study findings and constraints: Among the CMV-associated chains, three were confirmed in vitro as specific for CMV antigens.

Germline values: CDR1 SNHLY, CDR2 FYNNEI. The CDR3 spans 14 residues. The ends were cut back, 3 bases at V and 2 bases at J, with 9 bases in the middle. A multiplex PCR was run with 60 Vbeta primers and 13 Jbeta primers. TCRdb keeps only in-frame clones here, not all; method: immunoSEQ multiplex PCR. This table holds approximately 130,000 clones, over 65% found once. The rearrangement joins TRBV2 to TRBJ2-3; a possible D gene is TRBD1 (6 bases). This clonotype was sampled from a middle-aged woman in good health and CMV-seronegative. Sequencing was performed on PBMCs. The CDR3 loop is CASSDGTHTDTQYF. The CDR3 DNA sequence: TGTGCCAGCAGTGATGGGACACACACAGATACGCAGTATTTT.